This T cell receptor (beta chain) derives from a study of cytomegalovirus exposure and HLA in healthy donors. Whole-study context: Counted in an early data release were tens of millions of unique TCRs from HLA-typed donors. Whole-study results and caveats: Later analysis suggested most CMV-associated TCR beta chains were HLA-restricted. It was reportedly the case that the classifier diagnosed cytomegalovirus status with high specificity and sensitivity.

There are 14 residues in the CDR3. Per the germline V gene, CDR1 is MDHEN and CDR2 is SYDVKM. Trimming cost V 8 bases and J 1 base, with 14 bases left between them. Primers: 60 Vbeta forward and 13 Jbeta reverse. Some clones are missing from TCRdb's copy, which holds only in-frame ones; the method was immunoSEQ multiplex PCR. The sample has 140,000 to 150,000 clones, about 80% seen once. Remarks on this clone: Its antigen is as yet unknown.

This receptor was taken from a young woman in good health and CMV-seropositive. The rearrangement uses TRBV28 and TRBJ2-5; no clear D gene. The sequencing input was PBMCs. CDR3 nucleotides: TGTGCCAGCGCCCCTCCGGTGTTCCAAGAGACCCAGTACTTC. As protein: CASAPPVFQETQYF.